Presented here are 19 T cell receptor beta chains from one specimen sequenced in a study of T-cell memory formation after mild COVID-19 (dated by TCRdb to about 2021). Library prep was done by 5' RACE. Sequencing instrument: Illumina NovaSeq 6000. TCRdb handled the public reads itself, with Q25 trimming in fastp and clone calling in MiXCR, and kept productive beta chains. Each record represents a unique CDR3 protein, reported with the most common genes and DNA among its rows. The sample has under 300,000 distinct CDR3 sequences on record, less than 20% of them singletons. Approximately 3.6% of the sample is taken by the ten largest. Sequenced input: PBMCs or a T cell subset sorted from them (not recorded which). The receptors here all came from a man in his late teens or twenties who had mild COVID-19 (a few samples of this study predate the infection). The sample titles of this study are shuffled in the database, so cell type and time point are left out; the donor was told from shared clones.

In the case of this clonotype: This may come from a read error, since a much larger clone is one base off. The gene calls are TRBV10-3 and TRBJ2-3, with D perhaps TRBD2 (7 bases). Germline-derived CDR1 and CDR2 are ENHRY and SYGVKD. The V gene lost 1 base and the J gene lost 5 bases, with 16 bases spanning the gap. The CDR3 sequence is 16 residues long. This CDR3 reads CAISEWGGLIKDTQYF. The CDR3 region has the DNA TGTGCCATCAGTGAGTGGGGGGGCCTAATCAAAGATACGCAGTATTTT.

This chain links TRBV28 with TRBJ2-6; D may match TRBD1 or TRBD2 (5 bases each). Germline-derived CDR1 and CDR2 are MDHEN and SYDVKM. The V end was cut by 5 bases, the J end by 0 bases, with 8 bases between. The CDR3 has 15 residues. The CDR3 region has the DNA TGTGCCAGCAGTACCGGGGCCTCTGGGGCCAACGTCCTGACTTTC. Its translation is CASSTGASGANVLTF. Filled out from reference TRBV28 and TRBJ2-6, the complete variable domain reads DVKVTQSSRYLVKRTGEKVFLECVQDMDHENMFWYRQDPGLGLRLIYFSYDVKMKEKGDIPEGYSVSREKKERFSLILESASTNQTSMYLCASSTGASGANVLTFGAGSRLTVL.

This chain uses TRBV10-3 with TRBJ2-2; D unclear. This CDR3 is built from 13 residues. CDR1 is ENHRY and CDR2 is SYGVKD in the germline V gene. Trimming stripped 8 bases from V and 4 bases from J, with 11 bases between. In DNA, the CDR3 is TGTGCCATCCGAATGGGTGCCACCGGGGAGCTGTTTTTT. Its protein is CAIRMGATGELFF.

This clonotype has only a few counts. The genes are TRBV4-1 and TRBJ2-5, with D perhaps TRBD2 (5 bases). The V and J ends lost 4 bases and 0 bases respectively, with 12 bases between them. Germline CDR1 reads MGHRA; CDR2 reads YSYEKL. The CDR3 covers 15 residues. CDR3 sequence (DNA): TGCGCCAGCAGCCCCGAGAGGGATAACCAAGAGACCCAGTACTTC. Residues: CASSPERDNQETQYF.

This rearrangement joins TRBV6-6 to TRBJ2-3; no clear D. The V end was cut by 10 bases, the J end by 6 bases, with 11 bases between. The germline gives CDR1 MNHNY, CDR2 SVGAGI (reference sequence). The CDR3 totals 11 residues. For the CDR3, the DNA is TGTGCCACCTCCCCACTCGATACGCAGTATTTT. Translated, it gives CATSPLDTQYF.

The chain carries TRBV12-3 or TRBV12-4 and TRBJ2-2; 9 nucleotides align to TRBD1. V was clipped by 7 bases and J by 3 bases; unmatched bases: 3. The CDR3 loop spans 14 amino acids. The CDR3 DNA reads TGTGCCAGCACCCGGACAGGGGACACCGGGGAGCTGTTTTTT. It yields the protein CASTRTGDTGELFF.

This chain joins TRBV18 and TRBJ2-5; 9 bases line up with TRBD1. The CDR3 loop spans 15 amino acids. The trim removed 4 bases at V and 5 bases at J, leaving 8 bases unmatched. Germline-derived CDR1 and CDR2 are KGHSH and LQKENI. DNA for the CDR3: TGTGCCAGCTCACTCCGGACAGGGGAGATGGAGACCCAGTACTTC. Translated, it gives CASSLRTGEMETQYF.

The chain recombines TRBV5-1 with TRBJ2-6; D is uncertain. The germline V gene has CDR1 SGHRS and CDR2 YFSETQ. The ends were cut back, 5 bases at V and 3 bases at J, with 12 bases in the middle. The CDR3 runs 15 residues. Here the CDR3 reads CASRKGTHGANVLTF. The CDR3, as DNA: TGCGCCAGCAGAAAGGGAACGCATGGGGCCAACGTCCTGACTTTC. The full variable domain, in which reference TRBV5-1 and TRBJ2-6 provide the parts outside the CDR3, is KAGVTQTPRYLIKTRGQQVTLSCSPISGHRSVSWYQQTPGQGLQFLFEYFSETQRNKGNFPGRFSGRQFSNSRSEMNVSTLELGDSALYLCASRKGTHGANVLTFGAGSRLTVL.

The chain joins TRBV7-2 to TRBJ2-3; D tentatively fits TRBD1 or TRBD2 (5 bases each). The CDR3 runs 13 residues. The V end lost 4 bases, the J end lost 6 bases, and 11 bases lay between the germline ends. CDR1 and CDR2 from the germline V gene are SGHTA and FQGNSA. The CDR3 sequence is CASSWDLPDTQYF. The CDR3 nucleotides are TGTGCCAGCAGCTGGGACCTCCCCGATACGCAGTATTTT.

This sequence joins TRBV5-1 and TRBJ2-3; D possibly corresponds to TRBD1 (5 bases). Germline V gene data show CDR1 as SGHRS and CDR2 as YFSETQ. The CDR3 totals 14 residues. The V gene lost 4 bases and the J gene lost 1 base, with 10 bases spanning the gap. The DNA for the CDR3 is TGCGCCAGCAGCACCCTGACAGGCACAGATACGCAGTATTTT. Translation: CASSTLTGTDTQYF.

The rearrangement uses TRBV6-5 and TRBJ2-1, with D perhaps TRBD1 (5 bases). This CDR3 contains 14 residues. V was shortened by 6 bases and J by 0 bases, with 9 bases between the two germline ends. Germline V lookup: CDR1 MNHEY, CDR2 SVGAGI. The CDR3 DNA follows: TGTGCCAGCAGACGACAGAGCTCCTACAATGAGCAGTTCTTC. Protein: CASRRQSSYNEQFF.

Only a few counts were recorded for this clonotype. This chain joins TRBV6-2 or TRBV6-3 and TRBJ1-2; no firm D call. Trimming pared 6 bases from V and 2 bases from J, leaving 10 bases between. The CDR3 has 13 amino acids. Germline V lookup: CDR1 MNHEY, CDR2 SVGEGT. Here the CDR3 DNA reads TGTGCCAGCAGCTACCCGGTAAACTATGGCTACACCTTC. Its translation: CASSYPVNYGYTF.

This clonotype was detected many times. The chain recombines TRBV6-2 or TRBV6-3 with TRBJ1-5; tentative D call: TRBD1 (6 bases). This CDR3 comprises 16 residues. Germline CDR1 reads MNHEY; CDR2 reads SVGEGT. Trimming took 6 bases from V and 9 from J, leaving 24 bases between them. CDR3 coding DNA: TGTGCCAGCAGCGCCATACAGGGTCGGGTTCGGTGGCCCCAGCATTTT. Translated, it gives CASSAIQGRVRWPQHF.

In DNA form, the CDR3 reads TGTGCCCAGGGAACCCGGACATCAAGCACAGATACGCAGTATTTT. As protein: CAQGTRTSSTDTQYF. This chain connects TRBV5-4 to TRBJ2-3; perhaps TRBD1 as D (5 bases). The CDR3 covers 15 residues. Germline values: CDR1 SGHNT, CDR2 YYREEE (reference sequence). Trimming stripped 10 bases from V and 0 bases from J, with 18 bases between.

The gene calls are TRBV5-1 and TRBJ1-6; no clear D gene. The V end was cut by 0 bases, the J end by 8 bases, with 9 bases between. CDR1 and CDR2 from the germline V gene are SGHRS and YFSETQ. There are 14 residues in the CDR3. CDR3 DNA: TGCGCCAGCAGCTTGGTGGGGAAAGATTCACCCCTCCACTTT. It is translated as CASSLVGKDSPLHF.

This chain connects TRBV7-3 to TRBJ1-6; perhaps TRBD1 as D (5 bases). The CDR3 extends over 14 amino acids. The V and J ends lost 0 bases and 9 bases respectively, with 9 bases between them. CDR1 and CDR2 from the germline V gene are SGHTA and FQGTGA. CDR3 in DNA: TGTGCCAGCAGCTTAACCGCAGGGCTTTCACCCCTCCACTTT. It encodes CASSLTAGLSPLHF.

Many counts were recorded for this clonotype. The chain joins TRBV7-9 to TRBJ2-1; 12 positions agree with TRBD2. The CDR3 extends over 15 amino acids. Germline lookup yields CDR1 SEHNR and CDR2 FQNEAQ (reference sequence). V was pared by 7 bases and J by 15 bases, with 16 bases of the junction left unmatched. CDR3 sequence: CASTLDRGLAGGPFF. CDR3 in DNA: TGTGCCAGCACCCTCGACAGGGGTCTAGCGGGGGGGCCGTTCTTC.

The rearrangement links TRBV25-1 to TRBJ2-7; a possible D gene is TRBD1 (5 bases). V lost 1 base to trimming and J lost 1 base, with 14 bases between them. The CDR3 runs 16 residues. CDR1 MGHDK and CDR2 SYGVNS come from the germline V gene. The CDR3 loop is CASSEWYRRRSYEQYV. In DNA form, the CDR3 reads TGTGCCAGCAGTGAATGGTACAGGCGCCGATCCTACGAGCAGTACGTC.

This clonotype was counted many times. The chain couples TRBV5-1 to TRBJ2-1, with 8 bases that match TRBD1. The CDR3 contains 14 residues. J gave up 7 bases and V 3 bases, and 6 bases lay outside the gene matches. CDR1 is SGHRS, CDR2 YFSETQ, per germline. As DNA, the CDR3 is TGCGCCAGCAGCTCGGACAGGGAAGGGAATGAGCAGTTCTTC. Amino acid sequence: CASSSDREGNEQFF.